The 13 T cell receptor beta chains reported below all come from one sample, sequenced in a study of cytomegalovirus exposure and HLA in healthy donors. The PCR was carried out with 60 Vbeta primers and 13 Jbeta primers. TCRdb's table, derived via immunoSEQ multiplex PCR, lists solely in-frame clones and lacks some. This sample has 200,000 to 250,000 clones, with 70% to 85% found just once. Sequencing was carried out using PBMCs. The receptors here all came from a woman aged 55-70 years in good health and CMV-seropositive.

The J gene is TRBJ2-7, the V gene TRBV5-1; perhaps TRBD2 as D (7 bases). Germline-derived CDR1 and CDR2 are SGHRS and YFSETQ. The V end was cut by 4 bases, the J end by 3 bases, with 17 bases between. The CDR3 consists of 15 residues. This CDR3 is CASSGGGGQIYEQYF. Here the CDR3 DNA reads TGCGCCAGCAGCGGGGGGGGCGGACAGATCTACGAGCAGTACTTC.

The chain couples TRBV10-3 to TRBJ2-3; D perhaps matches TRBD2 (6 bases). There are 17 residues in the CDR3. V dropped 3 bases and J dropped 2 bases, with 18 bases sitting between them. Germline V gene sequence: CDR1 ENHRY, CDR2 SYGVKD. The CDR3 is CAISETLRDPDTDTQYF. CDR3 nucleotides: TGTGCCATCAGTGAAACCTTGCGGGATCCAGACACAGATACGCAGTATTTT.

The rearrangement links TRBV30 to TRBJ1-4; 11 nucleotides match TRBD1. Trimming cost V 5 bases and J 8 bases; bases outside gene matches: 4. Germline V CDR1 and CDR2: GTSNPN, SVGIG (reference sequence). This CDR3 spans 13 amino acids. The CDR3 DNA follows: TGTGCCTGGGTGGGGACAGGGGGAGAAAAACTGTTTTTT. Translation: CAWVGTGGEKLFF.

The CDR3 reads CSVGTVVQGEKLFF. In nucleotides, the CDR3 is TGCAGCGTGGGGACGGTGGTACAGGGGGAAAAACTGTTTTTT. The chain joins TRBV29-1 to TRBJ1-4, with 7 bases fitting TRBD1. J lost 8 bases, V lost 6 bases, and 12 bases had no gene match. The CDR3 has 14 residues. The germline gives CDR1 SQVTM, CDR2 ANQGSEA.

The chain carries TRBV6-1 and TRBJ1-4; D possibly corresponds to TRBD1 (6 bases). Germline assignment: CDR1 MNHNS and CDR2 SASEGT. This CDR3 is built from 14 residues. V was cut by 5 bases and J by 5 bases, with 12 bases left in between. The chain's CDR3 is CASSSGTINEKLFF. DNA for the CDR3: TGTGCCAGCAGTTCCGGGACAATAAATGAAAAACTGTTTTTT.

The chain recombines TRBV30 with TRBJ1-2; 8 positions match TRBD1. The CDR3 has 14 amino acids. Germline lookup yields CDR1 GTSNPN and CDR2 SVGIG (reference sequence). V dropped 3 bases and J dropped 3; count of bases not matched to a gene: 6. CDR3 sequence: CAWRGQGSHYGYTF. In DNA form, the CDR3 reads TGTGCCTGGAGAGGACAGGGTTCTCACTATGGCTACACCTTC.

The chain joins TRBV27 to TRBJ2-3; D call uncertain. The germline V and J ends were trimmed by 7 bases and 5 bases, with 13 bases remaining between them. CDR1 MNHEY and CDR2 SMNVEV come from the germline V gene (reference sequence). The CDR3 loop spans 13 amino acids. CDR3 nucleotides: TGTGCCAGCACTATGAACCCGGGAGATACGCAGTATTTT. This gives the protein CASTMNPGDTQYF.

The sample holds a few counts of this clone. The CDR3 DNA reads TGTGCCAGCAGTGTGAATAGCCGAATCTTCTACGAGCAGTACTTC. It specifies CASSVNSRIFYEQYF. V and J are TRBV6-1 and TRBJ2-7; no firm D call. Germline V gene lookup returns CDR1 MNHNS and CDR2 SASEGT. V lost 4 bases and J lost 3, with 16 bases in between. This CDR3 spans 15 amino acids.

The chain carries TRBV30 and TRBJ1-4, with 7 bases aligning to TRBD1. The CDR3 sequence is 15 residues long. After removal of 2 bases from V and 4 bases from J, the junction contained 7 bases not matched to a gene. Germline lookup yields CDR1 GTSNPN and CDR2 SVGIG (reference sequence). CDR3 protein: CAWSPGQAVNEKLFF. CDR3 coding DNA: TGTGCCTGGAGTCCTGGACAGGCCGTTAATGAAAAACTGTTTTTT.

The CDR3 DNA reads as TGTGCCAGCAGTTCCGGACAGGGGCTGACCTACGAGCAGTACTTC. Protein sequence: CASSSGQGLTYEQYF. V and J are TRBV6-5 and TRBJ2-7; 9 positions match TRBD1. Germline CDR1 MNHEY, CDR2 SVGAGI. The CDR3 runs to 15 residues. V lost 4 bases to trimming and J lost 2 bases; unmatched junction nucleotides: 6.

V gene TRBV19 combines with J gene TRBJ2-1; perhaps TRBD1 as D (5 bases). Germline V CDR1 and CDR2: LNHDA, SQIVND (reference sequence). V was trimmed by 0 bases and J by 4 bases, leaving 7 bases between them. The CDR3 spans 14 residues. The CDR3 DNA follows: TGTGCCAGTAGTATAGAGGGGCGATACAATGAGCAGTTCTTC. It is translated as CASSIEGRYNEQFF. The full variable domain, with the rest looked up from reference TRBV19 and TRBJ2-1, is DGGITQSPKYLFRKEGQNVTLSCEQNLNHDAMYWYRQDPGQGLRLIYYSQIVNDFQKGDIAEGYSVSREKKESFPLTVTSAQKNPTAFYLCASSIEGRYNEQFFGPGTRLTVL.

The chain links TRBV10-3 to TRBJ2-2, with a tentative D call TRBD1 (5 bases). CDR3 length: 16 residues. Germline V gene data show CDR1 as ENHRY and CDR2 as SYGVKD. V dropped 0 bases and J dropped 5 bases, with 13 bases sitting between them. The CDR3 sequence: CAISESNAGATGELFF. The CDR3 bases are TGTGCCATCAGTGAGTCGAATGCTGGGGCGACCGGGGAGCTGTTTTTT.

The genes are TRBV18 and TRBJ2-5, with TRBD2 identical over 13 bases. Germline-derived CDR1 and CDR2 are KGHSH and LQKENI. There are 18 residues in the CDR3. The V and J ends lost 5 bases and 0 bases, in that order; junction bases with no gene match: 9. CDR3 DNA: TGTGCCAGCTCAGCTGGACTAGCGGGGGCCAAGTACCAAGAGACCCAGTACTTC. It yields the protein CASSAGLAGAKYQETQYF.